This T cell receptor beta chain was captured by sequencing in a study of blood T cell repertoires in COVID-19. The method was immunoSEQ multiplex PCR; TCRdb's version includes in-frame clones alone and lacks a portion of them. This table has about 25,000 clones, approximately 94% appearing once. Germline V gene data show CDR1 as SGHRS and CDR2 as YFSETQ. Deletions cut 0 bases from V and 3 bases from J, with 13 bases between. This CDR3 comprises 15 residues. This chain joins TRBV5-1 and TRBJ2-7; TRBD1 is a possible D gene (6 bases). The sequencing sample was made of peripheral blood. The receptor comes from a human donor with active COVID-19. The donor label of this sample is uncertain. CDR3 sequence: CASSLAPGHDYEQYF. CDR3 coding DNA: TGCGCCAGCAGCTTGGCCCCGGGACATGACTACGAGCAGTACTTC.